This T cell receptor beta chain emerged from a study of pediatric ulcerative colitis. Study as a whole: Most patients had pancolitis, and two had left-sided colitis.

Points on this clone: Its antigen is not identified.

One to two pinch biopsies were taken from the rectum during colonoscopy. This table comes from immunoSEQ multiplex PCR, and its TCRdb copy is limited to in-frame clones, with some not included. The data hold about 36,000 clones, with 73% observed a single time. Study-wide findings and caveats: No controls had the two rectal clonotypes shared by ulcerative colitis patients. Clonal expansions reduced rectal repertoire diversity in acute severe colitis.

Germline CDR1 MDHEN, CDR2 SYDVKM. The CDR3 contains 15 residues. The V end was cut by 6 bases, the J end by 2 bases, with 14 bases between. The receptor was isolated from a boy younger than 18 with moderate ulcerative colitis. The chain carries TRBV28 and TRBJ1-5; the D gene is possibly TRBD1 (6 bases). What was sequenced was gut tissue. The CDR3 sequence: CASRTQGFGNQPQHF. CDR3 nucleotide sequence: TGTGCCAGCAGGACACAGGGTTTCGGCAATCAGCCCCAGCATTTT.